The 7 T cell receptor beta chains listed next were all sequenced from one sample in a study of spatial heterogeneity in lung cancer. Time point denoted: sample taken at primary tumor resection. These receptors' antigens are unknown. One entry per CDR3 protein results from TCRdb running MiXCR on the 5' RACE reads. Of approximately 11,000 distinct CDR3 sequences in the sample, 9.5% to 13% were seen once. Study-wide results and limits: In tumors, expanded intratumoral alpha and beta TCR counts tracked mutation counts.

The sample consisted of lung tumor tissue, taken at surgery. These receptors all stem from a female donor with early-stage non-small cell lung cancer.

Of note for this clonotype: Since a much larger clone is just one base distant, this may be a read error. The CDR3 DNA sequence: TGTGCTAGTGTAACGAGGGAAGCCTACAATGGGCAGTTCTTC. It encodes CASVTREAYNGQFF. The V gene is TRBV12-5, the J gene TRBJ2-1; possibly TRBD2 for D (5 bases). Germline V gene data show CDR1 as LGHNT and CDR2 as FRNRAP. There are 14 residues in the CDR3. The full variable domain, completed using reference TRBV12-5 and TRBJ2-1, is DARVTQTPRHKVTEMGQEVTMRCQPILGHNTVFWYRQTMMQGLELLAYFRNRAPLDDSGMPKDRFSAEMPDATLATLKIQPSEPRDSAVYFCASVTREAYNGQFFGPGTRLTVL.

At least ten counts were recorded for this clonotype. This chain joins TRBV3-1 and TRBJ1-5, with D unclear. Germline V gives CDR1 LGHDT, CDR2 YNNKEL (reference sequence). The CDR3 contains 15 residues. V lost 1 base and J lost 0, with 7 bases in between. The chain's CDR3 is CASSQGTLSNQPQHF. In nucleotides, the CDR3 is TGTGCCAGCAGCCAAGGGACCCTTAGCAATCAGCCCCAGCATTTT.

This clonotype is categorized as medium-sized. CDR3 bases: TGCGCCAGCAGCTTGGGACGGTTTATGGATGAGCAGTTCTTC. Its translation: CASSLGRFMDEQFF. V usage is TRBV5-1 and J usage is TRBJ2-1; D call uncertain. V was pared by 0 bases and J by 8 bases, with 12 bases between. The CDR3 covers 14 residues. Germline values: CDR1 SGHRS, CDR2 YFSETQ.

This clonotype is medium-sized. The CDR3 loop is CAISGSHGETQYF. CDR3 DNA: TGTGCCATCAGTGGGAGCCACGGGGAGACCCAGTACTTC. The chain uses TRBV10-3 and TRBJ2-5; D not certain. This CDR3 has 13 amino acids. Germline V gives CDR1 ENHRY, CDR2 SYGVKD. The V gene lost 4 bases and the J gene lost 5 bases, with 11 bases spanning the gap.

This clonotype was seen a handful of times. This chain uses TRBV5-5 with TRBJ2-1; 10 bases are shared with TRBD2. V lost 4 bases, J lost 5 bases, and 6 bases stayed unmatched. This CDR3 is built from 15 residues. The V gene's germline CDR1 is SGHKS and CDR2 YYEKEE (reference sequence). CDR3 protein: CASSILAGIHNEQFF. As DNA, the CDR3 is TGTGCCAGCAGCATACTAGCGGGGATCCACAATGAGCAGTTCTTC. Full variable domain (missing parts from reference TRBV5-5 and TRBJ2-1): DAGVTQSPTHLIKTRGQQVTLRCSPISGHKSVSWYQQVLGQGPQFIFQYYEKEERGRGNFPDRFSARQFPNYSSELNVNALLLGDSALYLCASSILAGIHNEQFFGPGTRLTVL.

By sample fraction, this clonotype is medium-sized. This chain links TRBV7-3 with TRBJ2-1; the match to TRBD2 covers 14 bases. CDR3 length: 16 residues. V gave up 8 bases and J gave up 5 bases; unmatched junction bases: 8. From germline, CDR1 is SGHTA and CDR2 FQGTGA. The CDR3 DNA reads as TGTGCCAGCTCGACTAGCGGGAGGGCCGAGGACAATGAGCAGTTCTTC. Translation: CASSTSGRAEDNEQFF.

At least ten counts were recorded for this clonotype. This sequence joins TRBV5-6 and TRBJ2-1, with a tentative D call TRBD1 (6 bases). Trimming left V 3 bases short and J 6 bases short, with 10 bases between. The CDR3 extends over 13 amino acids. Per germline, CDR1 SGHDT and CDR2 YYEEEE. The CDR3 nucleotides are TGTGCCAGCAGCTGGGGGCCGATCAATGAGCAGTTCTTC. As protein: CASSWGPINEQFF.